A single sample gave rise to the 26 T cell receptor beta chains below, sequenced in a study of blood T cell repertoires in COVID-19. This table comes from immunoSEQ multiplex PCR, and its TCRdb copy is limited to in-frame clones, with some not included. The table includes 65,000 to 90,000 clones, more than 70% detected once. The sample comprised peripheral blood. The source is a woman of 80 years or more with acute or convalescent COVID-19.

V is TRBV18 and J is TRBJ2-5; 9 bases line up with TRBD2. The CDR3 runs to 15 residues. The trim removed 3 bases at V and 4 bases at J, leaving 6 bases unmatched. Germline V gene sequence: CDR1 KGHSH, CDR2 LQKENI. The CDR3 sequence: CASSPPAGGRETQYF. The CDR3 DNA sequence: TGTGCCAGCTCACCCCCGGCGGGGGGGAGAGAGACCCAGTACTTC.

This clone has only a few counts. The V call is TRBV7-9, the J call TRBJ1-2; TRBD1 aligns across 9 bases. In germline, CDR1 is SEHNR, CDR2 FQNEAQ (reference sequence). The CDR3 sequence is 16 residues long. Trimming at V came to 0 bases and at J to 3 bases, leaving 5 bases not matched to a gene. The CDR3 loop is CASSLAGQGQDYGYTF. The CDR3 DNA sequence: TGTGCCAGCAGCTTAGCGGGACAGGGCCAAGACTATGGCTACACCTTC.

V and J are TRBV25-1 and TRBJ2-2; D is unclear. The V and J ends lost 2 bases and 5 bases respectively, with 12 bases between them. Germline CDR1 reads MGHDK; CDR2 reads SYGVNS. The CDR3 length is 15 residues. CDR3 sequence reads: CASSETRHGTGELFF. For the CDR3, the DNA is TGTGCCAGCAGTGAAACTCGACATGGGACCGGGGAGCTGTTTTTT.

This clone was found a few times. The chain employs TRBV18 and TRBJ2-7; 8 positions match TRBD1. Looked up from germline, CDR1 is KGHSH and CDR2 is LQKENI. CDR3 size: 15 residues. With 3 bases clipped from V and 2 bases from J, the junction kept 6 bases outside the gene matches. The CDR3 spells CASSPLRTGTYEQYF. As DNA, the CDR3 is TGTGCCAGCTCACCGCTACGGACAGGGACCTACGAGCAGTACTTC.

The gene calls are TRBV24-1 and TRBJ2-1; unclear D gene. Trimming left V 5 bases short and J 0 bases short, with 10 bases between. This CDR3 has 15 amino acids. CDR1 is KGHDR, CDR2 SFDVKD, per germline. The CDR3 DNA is TGTGCCACCAGTGGTCGGGTGGGCTCCTACAATGAGCAGTTCTTC. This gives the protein CATSGRVGSYNEQFF.

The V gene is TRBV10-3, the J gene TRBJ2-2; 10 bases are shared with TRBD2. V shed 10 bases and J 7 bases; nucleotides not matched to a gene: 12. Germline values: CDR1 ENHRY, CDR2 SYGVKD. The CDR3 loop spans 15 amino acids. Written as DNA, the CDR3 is TGTGCCACCTCTATAGCGGGAGGAGGTTACGGGGAGCTGTTTTTT. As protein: CATSIAGGGYGELFF.

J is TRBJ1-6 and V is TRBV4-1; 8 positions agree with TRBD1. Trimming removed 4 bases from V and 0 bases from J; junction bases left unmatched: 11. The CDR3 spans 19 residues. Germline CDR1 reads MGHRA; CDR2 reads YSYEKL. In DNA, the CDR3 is TGCGCCAGCAGCCGTAGGGTAGGACAGGGAAGCTCCTATAATTCACCCCTCCACTTT. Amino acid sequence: CASSRRVGQGSSYNSPLHF.

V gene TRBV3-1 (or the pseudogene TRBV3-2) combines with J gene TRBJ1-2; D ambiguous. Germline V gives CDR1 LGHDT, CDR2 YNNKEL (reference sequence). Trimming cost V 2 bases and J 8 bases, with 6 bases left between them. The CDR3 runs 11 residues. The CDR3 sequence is CASSQSGGYTF. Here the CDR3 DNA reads TGTGCCAGCAGCCAATCGGGAGGCTACACCTTC.

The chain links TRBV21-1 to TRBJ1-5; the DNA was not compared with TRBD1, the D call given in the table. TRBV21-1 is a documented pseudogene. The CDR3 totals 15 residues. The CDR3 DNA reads TGTGCCAGCAGCAAAGGAACAGGCCATAATCAGCCCCAGCATTTT. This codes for CASSKGTGHNQPQHF.

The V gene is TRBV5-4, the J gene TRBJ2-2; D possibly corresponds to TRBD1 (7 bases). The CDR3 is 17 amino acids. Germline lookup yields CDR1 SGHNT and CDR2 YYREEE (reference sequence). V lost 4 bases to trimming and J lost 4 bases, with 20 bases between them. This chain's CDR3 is CASSQGGDRGLTGELFF. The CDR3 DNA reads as TGTGCCAGCAGCCAAGGAGGGGATAGGGGGCTCACCGGGGAGCTGTTTTTT.

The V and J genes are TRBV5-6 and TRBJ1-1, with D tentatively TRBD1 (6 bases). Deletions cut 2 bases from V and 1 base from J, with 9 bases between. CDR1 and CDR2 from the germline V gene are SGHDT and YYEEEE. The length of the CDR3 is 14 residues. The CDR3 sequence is CASSLPGQNTEAFF. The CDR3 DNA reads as TGTGCCAGCAGCTTACCGGGACAGAACACTGAAGCTTTCTTT.

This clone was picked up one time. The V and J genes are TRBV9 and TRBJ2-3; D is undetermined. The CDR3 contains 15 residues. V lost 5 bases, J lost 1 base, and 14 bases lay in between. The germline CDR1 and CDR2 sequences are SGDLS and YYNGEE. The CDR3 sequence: CASRAIGQGTDTQYF. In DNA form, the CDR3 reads TGTGCCAGCAGAGCCATCGGCCAGGGCACAGATACGCAGTATTTT. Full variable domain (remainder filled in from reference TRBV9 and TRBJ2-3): DSGVTQTPKHLITATGQRVTLRCSPRSGDLSVYWYQQSLDQGLQFLIQYYNGEERAKGNILERFSAQQFPDLHSELNLSSLELGDSALYFCASRAIGQGTDTQYFGPGTRLTVL.

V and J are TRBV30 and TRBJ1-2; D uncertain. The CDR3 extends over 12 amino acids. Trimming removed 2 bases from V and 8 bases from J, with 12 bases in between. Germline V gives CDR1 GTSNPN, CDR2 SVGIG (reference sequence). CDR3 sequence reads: CAWSLGGGGYTF. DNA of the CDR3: TGTGCCTGGAGTTTAGGAGGTGGGGGCTACACCTTC.

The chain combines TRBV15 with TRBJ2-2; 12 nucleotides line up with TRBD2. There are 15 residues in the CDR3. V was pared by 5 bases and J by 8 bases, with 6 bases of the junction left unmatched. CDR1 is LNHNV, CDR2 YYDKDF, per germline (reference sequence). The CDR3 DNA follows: TGTGCCACCAGCGGACTAGCGGGGCCCTCTGGGGAGCTGTTTTTT. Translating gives CATSGLAGPSGELFF.

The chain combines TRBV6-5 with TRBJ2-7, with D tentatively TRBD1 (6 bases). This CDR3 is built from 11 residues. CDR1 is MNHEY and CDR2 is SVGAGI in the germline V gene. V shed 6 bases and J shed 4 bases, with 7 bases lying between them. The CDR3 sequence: CASRQGYEQYF. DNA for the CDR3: TGTGCCAGCAGACAGGGTTACGAGCAGTACTTC.

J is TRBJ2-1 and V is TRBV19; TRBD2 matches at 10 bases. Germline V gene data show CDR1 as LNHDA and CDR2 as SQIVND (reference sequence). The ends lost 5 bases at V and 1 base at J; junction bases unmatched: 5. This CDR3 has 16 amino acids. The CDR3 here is CASSGSGRSSYNEQFF. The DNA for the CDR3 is TGTGCCAGTAGTGGTAGCGGGAGGTCGTCCTACAATGAGCAGTTCTTC.

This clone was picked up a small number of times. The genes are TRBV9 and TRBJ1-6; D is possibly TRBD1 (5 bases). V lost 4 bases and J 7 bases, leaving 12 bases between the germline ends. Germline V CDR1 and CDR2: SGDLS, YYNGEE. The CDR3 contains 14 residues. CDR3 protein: CASSLIGENSPLHF. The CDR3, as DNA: TGTGCCAGCAGCCTAATAGGGGAAAATTCACCCCTCCACTTT.

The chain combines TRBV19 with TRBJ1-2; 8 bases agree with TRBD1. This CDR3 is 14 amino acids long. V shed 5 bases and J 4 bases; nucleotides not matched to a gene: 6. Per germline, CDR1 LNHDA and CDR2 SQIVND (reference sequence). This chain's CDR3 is CASSRDRSRYGYTF. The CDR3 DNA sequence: TGTGCCAGTAGTCGGGACAGGTCGCGCTATGGCTACACCTTC.

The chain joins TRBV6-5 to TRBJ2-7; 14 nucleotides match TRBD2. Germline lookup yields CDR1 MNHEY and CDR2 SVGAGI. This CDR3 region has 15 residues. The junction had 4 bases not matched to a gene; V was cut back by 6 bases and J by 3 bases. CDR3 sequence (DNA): TGTGCCAGCAGACTCGGGACTAGCGGGAGCTACGAGCAGTACTTC. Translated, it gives CASRLGTSGSYEQYF.

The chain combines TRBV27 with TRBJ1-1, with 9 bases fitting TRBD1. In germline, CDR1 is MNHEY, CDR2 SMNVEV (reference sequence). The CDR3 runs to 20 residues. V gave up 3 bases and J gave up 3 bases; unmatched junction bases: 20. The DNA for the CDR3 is TGTGCCAGCAGTTTCGCCTCCGCCGTGTCCGGGACAGGGTTGGACACTGAAGCTTTCTTT. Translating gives CASSFASAVSGTGLDTEAFF.

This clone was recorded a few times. The CDR3 here is CAWSDDSSGANVLTF. The CDR3 DNA reads TGTGCCTGGAGTGATGATAGCTCTGGGGCCAACGTCCTGACTTTC. The chain is built from TRBV30 and TRBJ2-6; D not certain. The CDR3 extends over 15 amino acids. Between the trimmed V and J ends, which lost 1 base and 0 bases, there was a span of 7 bases. Germline CDR1 and CDR2: GTSNPN and SVGIG (reference sequence).

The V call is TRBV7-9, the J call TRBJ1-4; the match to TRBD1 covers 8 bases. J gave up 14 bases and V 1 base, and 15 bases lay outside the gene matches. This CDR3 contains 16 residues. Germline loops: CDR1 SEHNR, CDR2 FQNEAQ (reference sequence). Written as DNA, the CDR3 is TGTGCCAGCAGCTTAGATGGCGGCAGGGGGCGCGGGTTGCTGTTTTTT. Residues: CASSLDGGRGRGLLFF.

The CDR3 nucleotides read TGCGCCAGCAGCACAGGGTTTGCGGCTTTCTTT. This codes for CASSTGFAAFF. The chain employs TRBV4-1 and TRBJ1-1; TRBD1 is a possible D gene (6 bases). The V gene lost 5 bases and the J gene lost 11 bases, with 12 bases spanning the gap. In germline, CDR1 is MGHRA, CDR2 YSYEKL. The CDR3 has 11 residues.

As DNA, the CDR3 is TGTGCCAGCAGGGCAGGGGGCACGCCGATATACTTC. Amino acid sequence: CASRAGGTPIYF. V usage is TRBV6-5 and J usage is TRBJ2-7, with 8 positions matching TRBD1. CDR1 MNHEY and CDR2 SVGAGI come from the germline V gene. The CDR3 runs to 12 residues. With V trimmed by 6 bases and J by 13 bases, 11 bases remained unmatched.

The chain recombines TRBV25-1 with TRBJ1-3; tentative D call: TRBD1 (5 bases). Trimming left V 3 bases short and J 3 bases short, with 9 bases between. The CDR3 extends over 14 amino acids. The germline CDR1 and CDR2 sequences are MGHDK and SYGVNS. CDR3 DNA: TGTGCCAGCAGTGAGGCAGGGAATGGAAACACCATATATTTT. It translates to CASSEAGNGNTIYF. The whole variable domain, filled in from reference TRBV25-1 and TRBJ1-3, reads EADIYQTPRYLVIGTGKKITLECSQTMGHDKMYWYQQDPGMELHLIHYSYGVNSTEKGDLSSESTVSRIRTEHFPLTLESARPSHTSQYLCASSEAGNGNTIYFGEGSWLTVV.

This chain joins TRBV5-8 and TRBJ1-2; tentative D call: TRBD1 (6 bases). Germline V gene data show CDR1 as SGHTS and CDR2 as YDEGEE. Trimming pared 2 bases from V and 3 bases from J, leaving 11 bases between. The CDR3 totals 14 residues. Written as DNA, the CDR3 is TGTGCCAGCAGCTTTCAGGGGATCCACTATGGCTACACCTTC. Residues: CASSFQGIHYGYTF. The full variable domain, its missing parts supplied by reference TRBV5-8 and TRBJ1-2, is EAGVTQSPTHLIKTRGQQATLRCSPISGHTSVYWYQQALGLGLQFLLWYDEGEERNRGNFPPRFSGRQFPNYSSELNVNALELEDSALYLCASSFQGIHYGYTFGSGTRLTVV.